A selection of T cell receptor beta chains follows, all from one sample in a study of blood T cell repertoires in COVID-19. Profiling relied on immunoSEQ multiplex PCR, and the TCRdb table lists in-frame clones only, not all of them. The repertoire holds roughly 250,000 clones, with approximately 80% as singletons. Input material: peripheral blood. The receptor source for this set is a woman between 40 and 55 years old with active or convalescent COVID-19. Each CDR3 is given with its conserved first and last residue. The D gene is left open where the match is weak. The listing skips clone size in some rows; elsewhere it reads once, few, many or a size class.

d_call,cdr3_length,clone_size,j_call,v_call,cdr3_aa,cdr3_nt
TRBD1,13,few,TRBJ2-2,TRBV7-9,CASRPQGAGELFF,TGTGCCAGCAGGCCACAGGGGGCCGGGGAGCTGTTTTTT
TRBD2,17,once,TRBJ2-5,TRBV7-6,CASSHRVAGLYQETQYF,TGTGCCAGCAGCCATCGGGTAGCGGGGTTGTACCAAGAGACCCAGTACTTC
-,12,-,TRBJ1-2,TRBV5-1,CASSSGGYGYTF,TGCGCCAGCAGCTCGGGAGGCTATGGCTACACCTTC
-,14,-,TRBJ2-3,TRBV5-5,CASTIQRSTDTQYF,TGTGCCAGCACCATTCAGCGGAGCACAGATACGCAGTATTTT
-,15,once,TRBJ2-1,TRBV5-1,CASSFEARTYNEQFF,TGCGCCAGCAGCTTTGAGGCCAGAACCTACAATGAGCAGTTCTTC
TRBD1,17,-,TRBJ2-7,TRBV28,CASSYDPSGQGTYEQYF,TGTGCCAGCAGTTATGACCCCTCTGGACAGGGCACCTACGAGCAGTACTTC
TRBD1,15,few,TRBJ1-4,TRBV19,CASSALTGTQEKLFF,TGTGCCAGTAGTGCCCTGACAGGGACGCAAGAAAAACTGTTTTTT
-,15,-,TRBJ1-2,TRBV4-1,CASSQDGGINYGYTF,TGCGCCAGCAGCCAGGACGGCGGGATTAACTATGGCTACACCTTC
TRBD1,11,-,TRBJ1-3,TRBV30,CAWSSGGTIYF,TGTGCCTGGAGTTCAGGGGGCACCATATATTTT
-,15,few,TRBJ2-5,TRBV9,CASSVDQGLRETQYF,TGTGCCAGCAGCGTAGATCAGGGTTTAAGAGAGACCCAGTACTTC
-,15,-,TRBJ1-2,TRBV3-1/TRBV3-2,CASSPPGPAGRGYTF,TGTGCCAGCAGCCCTCCCGGGCCTGCGGGACGCGGCTACACCTTC
-,14,once,TRBJ1-1,TRBV6-1,CASSPRQPNTEAFF,TGTGCCAGCAGTCCAAGACAACCGAACACTGAAGCTTTCTTT
-,15,-,TRBJ1-4,TRBV4-1,CASSQVAGGNEKLFF,TGCGCCAGCAGCCAAGTGGCGGGGGGAAATGAAAAACTGTTTTTT
TRBD2,13,-,TRBJ2-1,TRBV24-1,CATERGDYNEQFF,TGTGCCACCGAGCGGGGGGATTACAATGAGCAGTTCTTC
-,15,-,TRBJ1-1,TRBV7-8,CASSLAPDSYTEAFF,TGTGCCAGCAGCTTAGCACCGGACAGCTACACTGAAGCTTTCTTT
-,12,many,TRBJ1-2,TRBV11-2,CASSHLVGGYTF,TGTGCCAGCAGCCACTTGGTTGGTGGCTACACCTTC
TRBD2,16,-,TRBJ2-1,TRBV3-1/TRBV3-2,CASSQDVRLAGNEQFF,TGTGCCAGCAGCCAAGACGTGAGACTAGCGGGGAATGAGCAGTTCTTC
-,14,few,TRBJ1-2,TRBV28,CASSLFTHNYGYTF,TGTGCCAGCAGTTTATTCACACACAACTATGGCTACACCTTC
-,17,-,TRBJ1-1,TRBV10-3,CAISEPNIYGRSTEAFF,TGTGCCATCAGTGAGCCCAATATCTATGGGCGTAGCACTGAAGCTTTCTTT
-,15,-,TRBJ1-3,TRBV10-1,CASSEKLGGGNTIYF,TGCGCCAGCAGTGAGAAACTAGGAGGTGGAAACACCATATATTTT
-,13,-,TRBJ2-7,TRBV7-2,CASSLQYDYEQYF,TGTGCCAGCAGCTTACAGTACGACTACGAGCAGTACTTC
TRBD1,13,-,TRBJ1-1,TRBV19,CASSARDRETTLF,TGTGCCAGTAGTGCTCGGGACAGGGAAACGACCCTTTTT
TRBD1,15,-,TRBJ2-1,TRBV7-3,CASSPDRGPYNEQFF,TGTGCCAGCAGCCCCGACAGGGGCCCGTACAATGAGCAGTTCTTC
TRBD1,16,few,TRBJ1-1,TRBV5-1,CASSLMAGGTNTEAFF,TGCGCCAGCAGCTTGATGGCAGGGGGTACGAACACTGAAGCTTTCTTT
TRBD1,14,-,TRBJ2-5,TRBV9,CASSISGGSETQYF,TGTGCCAGCAGCATCTCAGGGGGCTCGGAGACCCAGTACTTC
-,15,-,TRBJ2-7,TRBV19,CASSAAGRFSYEQYF,TGTGCCAGTAGTGCCGCAGGCCGATTCTCCTACGAGCAGTACTTC
-,13,once,TRBJ2-7,TRBV11-2,CASAEEGPGEQYF,TGTGCCAGCGCTGAGGAGGGGCCGGGTGAGCAGTACTTC
-,15,-,TRBJ1-6,TRBV5-1,CASSLGQVQESPLHF,TGCGCCAGCAGCTTGGGTCAGGTGCAAGAATCACCCCTCCACTTT
TRBD2,16,-,TRBJ2-5,TRBV10-3,CAISDLSGGAEETQYF,TGTGCCATCAGTGACCTTAGCGGGGGGGCCGAAGAGACCCAGTACTTC
TRBD1,14,-,TRBJ2-3,TRBV7-9,CASSIPGGTDTQYF,TGTGCCAGCAGCATTCCAGGGGGAACAGATACGCAGTATTTT
-,14,-,TRBJ1-5,TRBV2,CASSEASSNQPQHF,TGTGCCAGCAGTGAGGCATCTAGCAATCAGCCCCAGCATTTT
TRBD1,14,few,TRBJ2-1,TRBV30,CAWMPGQGLDEQFF,TGTGCCTGGATGCCGGGACAGGGGTTAGATGAGCAGTTCTTC
-,13,-,TRBJ2-1,TRBV6-5,CASSGQPWNEQFF,TGTGCCAGCAGCGGACAGCCTTGGAATGAGCAGTTCTTC
TRBD2,15,-,TRBJ2-3,TRBV30,CAWSGGAGGTDTQYF,TGTGCCTGGAGTGGGGGAGCGGGGGGCACAGATACGCAGTATTTT
-,14,few,TRBJ1-6,TRBV6-5,CASSKARANSPLHF,TGTGCCAGCAGCAAAGCGAGGGCGAATTCACCCCTCCACTTT
TRBD2,16,once,TRBJ2-3,TRBV9,CASTPRGRGGSDTQYF,TGTGCCAGCACCCCGAGGGGGCGGGGGGGCAGCGATACGCAGTATTTT
-,15,-,TRBJ2-2,TRBV6-1,CASSDPPANTGELFF,TGTGCCAGCAGTGACCCCCCAGCGAACACCGGGGAGCTGTTTTTT
-,13,-,TRBJ2-1,TRBV5-1,CASSLVRDNEQFF,TGCGCCAGCAGCTTGGTCCGGGACAATGAGCAGTTCTTC
TRBD1,19,-,TRBJ1-4,TRBV4-1,CASSQQSRDRATTNEKLFF,TGCGCCAGCAGCCAACAGAGCCGGGACAGGGCGACAACTAATGAAAAACTGTTTTTT
-,12,-,TRBJ1-1,TRBV14,CASSHPGKGAFF,TGTGCCAGCAGCCACCCAGGGAAAGGAGCTTTCTTT
-,15,-,TRBJ2-2,TRBV7-6,CASSSRTTEAGELFF,TGTGCCAGCAGCTCCCGGACGACGGAGGCCGGGGAGCTGTTTTTT
-,14,-,TRBJ1-2,TRBV6-1,CASSEITQIHGYTF,TGTGCCAGCAGTGAAATTACCCAGATACATGGCTACACCTTC
-,14,few,TRBJ1-2,TRBV11-2,CASSLLNRRDGYTF,TGTGCCAGCAGCTTATTGAACAGGAGGGATGGCTACACCTTC
TRBD2,16,-,TRBJ2-3,TRBV6-1,CASSGRGGASRDTQYF,TGTGCCAGCAGTGGGAGGGGAGGGGCAAGTCGAGATACGCAGTATTTT
TRBD1,14,-,TRBJ2-2,TRBV9,CASSAGQGAGELFF,TGTGCCAGCAGCGCCGGACAGGGGGCCGGGGAGCTGTTTTTT
-,13,-,TRBJ2-1,TRBV9,CASSVDLTGEQFF,TGTGCCAGCAGCGTAGACCTCACCGGTGAGCAGTTCTTC
TRBD1,15,once,TRBJ1-4,TRBV27,CASSGGDRVVGKLFF,TGTGCCAGCAGCGGTGGGGACAGGGTCGTCGGAAAACTGTTTTTT
TRBD1,14,-,TRBJ1-6,TRBV27,CASSSGQGISPLHF,TGTGCCAGCAGTTCGGGACAGGGGATTTCACCCCTCCACTTT
-,12,-,TRBJ1-2,TRBV6-5,CASSPTGYGYTF,TGTGCCAGTTCCCCCACCGGCTATGGCTACACCTTC
TRBD1,16,-,TRBJ1-3,TRBV7-7,CASSLGQVSSGNTIYF,TGTGCTAGCAGCTTAGGACAGGTTTCCTCTGGAAACACCATATATTTT
TRBD1,15,-,TRBJ1-2,TRBV2,CASSALRGSGYGYTF,TGTGCCAGCAGTGCTCTCAGGGGGTCAGGCTATGGCTACACCTTC
TRBD1,14,-,TRBJ1-3,TRBV6-5,CASSDREKGNTIYF,TGTGCCAGCAGCGACAGGGAGAAAGGAAACACCATATATTTT